These T cell receptor beta chains were read from a single sample in a study of CD8 T cells in ankylosing spondylitis. One entry per CDR3 protein results from TCRdb running MiXCR on the 5' RACE reads. The table lists around 770,000 distinct CDR3 sequences, roughly 20% of them singletons. What was sequenced was blood, either unsorted or a sorted T cell fraction (not recorded which). The receptors were gathered from a male donor with ankylosing spondylitis. Each CDR3 is given with its conserved first and last residue. Fields, in order: J gene, V gene, clone size, D gene, CDR3 protein, CDR3 DNA. D genes are given only for firm matches. Where a row states a size, it is once, few, many or the class of an expanded clone; other rows omit it.

J gene: TRBJ2-1
V gene: TRBV4-1
clone size: few
D gene: TRBD2
CDR3 protein: CASSQVGLAGGPRSYNEQFF
CDR3 DNA: TGCGCCAGCAGCCAAGTTGGGCTAGCGGGGGGGCCAAGGTCCTACAATGAGCAGTTCTTC

J gene: TRBJ2-7
V gene: TRBV20-1
clone size: .
D gene: TRBD2
CDR3 protein: CSARTGGRDEQYF
CDR3 DNA: TGCAGTGCTAGGACGGGAGGCCGGGACGAGCAGTACTTC

J gene: TRBJ2-5
V gene: TRBV6-5
clone size: few
D gene: .
CDR3 protein: CASSYSGLQETQYF
CDR3 DNA: TGTGCCAGCAGTTACTCAGGCCTGCAAGAGACCCAGTACTTC

J gene: TRBJ1-1
V gene: TRBV7-9
clone size: many
D gene: .
CDR3 protein: CASSLRGLEAFF
CDR3 DNA: TGTGCCAGCAGCTTAAGGGGCCTTGAAGCTTTCTTT

J gene: TRBJ1-5
V gene: TRBV30
clone size: few
D gene: .
CDR3 protein: CAWTEGHQPQHF
CDR3 DNA: TGTGCCTGGACCGAAGGACATCAGCCCCAGCATTTT

J gene: TRBJ1-4
V gene: TRBV20-1
clone size: .
D gene: TRBD1
CDR3 protein: CSATGPLNEKLFF
CDR3 DNA: TGCAGCGCGACAGGGCCCTTAAATGAAAAACTGTTTTTT

J gene: TRBJ2-5
V gene: TRBV6-1
clone size: .
D gene: .
CDR3 protein: CASSEVKANLAQETQYF
CDR3 DNA: TGTGCCAGCAGTGAAGTAAAGGCCAACCTAGCCCAAGAGACCCAGTACTTC

J gene: TRBJ2-3
V gene: TRBV29-1
clone size: few
D gene: TRBD1
CDR3 protein: CSVEDLGTGAFTDTQYF
CDR3 DNA: TGCAGCGTTGAAGATCTGGGGACAGGGGCCTTCACAGATACGCAGTATTTT

J gene: TRBJ1-1
V gene: TRBV20-1
clone size: .
D gene: TRBD1
CDR3 protein: CSARVTGAALGTEAFF
CDR3 DNA: TGCAGTGCTAGAGTTACAGGGGCGGCTCTCGGGACTGAAGCTTTCTTT

J gene: TRBJ2-1
V gene: TRBV20-1
clone size: .
D gene: .
CDR3 protein: CSAREDFSEQFF
CDR3 DNA: TGCAGTGCTAGAGAGGATTTTAGTGAGCAGTTCTTC

J gene: TRBJ1-2
V gene: TRBV5-1
clone size: few
D gene: TRBD1
CDR3 protein: CASRPDRSSYTF
CDR3 DNA: TGCGCCAGCAGACCGGACAGGAGTAGCTACACCTTC

J gene: TRBJ1-2
V gene: TRBV12-3/TRBV12-4
clone size: few
D gene: .
CDR3 protein: CASSLGYRAGYGYTF
CDR3 DNA: TGTGCCAGCAGTTTAGGGTATCGGGCGGGCTATGGCTACACCTTC

J gene: TRBJ1-1
V gene: TRBV27
clone size: .
D gene: TRBD1
CDR3 protein: CASSITGGEAFF
CDR3 DNA: TGTGCCAGCAGTATTACAGGGGGTGAAGCTTTCTTT

J gene: TRBJ2-7
V gene: TRBV7-2
clone size: .
D gene: .
CDR3 protein: CASSLKSSYPAYEQYF
CDR3 DNA: TGTGCCAGCAGCTTAAAGTCTAGCTACCCAGCCTACGAGCAGTACTTC

J gene: TRBJ2-3
V gene: TRBV28
clone size: few
D gene: .
CDR3 protein: CASSSRGGVRTDTQYF
CDR3 DNA: TGTGCCAGCAGTTCCCGAGGGGGGGTTCGGACAGATACGCAGTATTTT